This TCR beta chain was recorded in a study of blood T cell repertoires in COVID-19. Trimming took off 3 bases at V and 8 bases at J, with 13 bases between the two ends. This CDR3 has 13 residues. Method: immunoSEQ multiplex PCR; TCRdb's copy keeps in-frame clones and lacks some. This table holds roughly 150,000 clones, around 89% found once. The clonotype was recovered from a woman aged 60 to 75 with active COVID-19. V and J are TRBV12-3 or TRBV12-4 and TRBJ1-2; D not resolved. Specimen: peripheral blood. CDR3 sequence: CASSFLAKGGYTF. The CDR3 DNA reads TGTGCCAGCAGTTTTTTAGCGAAGGGCGGCTACACCTTC.